The 11 T cell receptor beta chains reported below all come from one sample, sequenced in a study of beta chain features in type 1 diabetes. Overall study findings and caveats: When Type 1 diabetes patients were examined, their TCRB CDR3s proved moderately but significantly shorter in all four CD4+ subsets.

Reverse transcribing all isolated RNA meant expressed TCRB transcripts were sequenced. Sequencing was performed with immunoSEQ multiplex PCR; in TCRdb, only in-frame clones are kept and a portion is missing. The data show approximately 250,000 clones, roughly 24% seen once. These receptors' targets are unknown. The sample comprised naive CD4+ T cells from blood. The receptor set was obtained from a woman aged 30 to 39 with type 1 diabetes.

The V call is TRBV6-4, the J call TRBJ2-2, with 8 bases aligning to TRBD1. CDR3 length: 13 amino acids. Germline V gene sequence: CDR1 MRHNA, CDR2 SNTAGT. V gave up 4 bases and J gave up 6 bases; unmatched junction bases: 1. CDR3 protein: CASSAQGAGELFF. The CDR3 DNA follows: TGTGCCAGCAGTGCACAGGGGGCCGGGGAGCTGTTTTTT.

This clone was counted a few times. V and J are TRBV7-9 and TRBJ2-1; 9 positions match TRBD2. V dropped 1 base and J dropped 8; count of bases not matched to a gene: 3. Germline loops: CDR1 SEHNR, CDR2 FQNEAQ (reference sequence). The CDR3 length is 14 residues. CDR3 sequence: CASSLGLAGYEQFF. CDR3 in DNA: TGTGCCAGCAGCTTAGGCCTAGCGGGATATGAGCAGTTCTTC.

This clone was seen a few times. This sequence joins TRBV7-8 and TRBJ2-1; 10 nucleotides agree with TRBD1. Germline CDR1 reads SGHVS; CDR2 reads FQNEAQ. This CDR3 is 15 amino acids long. J was trimmed by 12 bases and V by 5 bases; bases with no gene match: 13. The CDR3 is CASSRPGTGEGVQFF. As DNA, the CDR3 is TGTGCCAGCAGCCGTCCCGGGACAGGGGAAGGGGTGCAGTTCTTC.

This sequence joins TRBV2 and TRBJ1-5; tentative D call: TRBD1 (5 bases). The V end was cut by 7 bases, the J end by 2 bases, with 9 bases between. Germline values: CDR1 SNHLY, CDR2 FYNNEI. This CDR3 contains 13 residues. This chain's CDR3 is CASTREGNQPQHF. In DNA form, the CDR3 reads TGTGCCAGCACCAGGGAAGGCAATCAGCCCCAGCATTTT.

This clone showed up just a few times. The chain combines TRBV2 with TRBJ1-1, with D possibly TRBD1 on 6 matching bases. Germline loops: CDR1 SNHLY, CDR2 FYNNEI. Trimming removed 5 bases from V and 2 bases from J, with 15 bases in between. CDR3 length: 15 residues. Here the CDR3 reads CASSLSSTGNTEAFF. Written as DNA, the CDR3 is TGTGCCAGCAGTCTTAGCTCGACAGGAAACACTGAAGCTTTCTTT.

This chain links TRBV9 with TRBJ2-5; possibly TRBD2 for D (6 bases). In germline, CDR1 is SGDLS, CDR2 YYNGEE. V was shortened by 2 bases and J by 2 bases, with 10 bases between the two germline ends. The CDR3 spans 14 residues. This CDR3 reads CASSVGTLQETQYF. CDR3 DNA: TGTGCCAGCAGCGTTGGGACTTTACAAGAGACCCAGTACTTC.

The chain uses TRBV9 and TRBJ1-3; D not certain. CDR1 and CDR2 from the germline V gene are SGDLS and YYNGEE. The ends were cut back, 0 bases at V and 0 bases at J, with 7 bases in the middle. This CDR3 contains 15 residues. The CDR3 region is CASSVAAGSGNTIYF. CDR3 nucleotides: TGTGCCAGCAGCGTAGCGGCGGGCTCTGGAAACACCATATATTTT.

The V and J genes are TRBV4-1 and TRBJ2-6; 7 bases are shared with TRBD1. V dropped 0 bases and J dropped 0; count of bases not matched to a gene: 8. The CDR3 is made up of 19 amino acids. Germline CDR1 MGHRA, CDR2 YSYEKL. Here the CDR3 reads CASSQEEGQDFSGANVLTF. The CDR3 DNA is TGCGCCAGCAGCCAAGAAGAAGGACAGGACTTCTCTGGGGCCAACGTCCTGACTTTC.

This clone showed up just a few times. This sequence joins TRBV2 and TRBJ2-3; TRBD2 might be the D (6 bases). Germline CDR1 is SNHLY and CDR2 is FYNNEI. There are 15 residues in the CDR3. V lost 2 bases to trimming and J lost 4 bases, with 13 bases between them. The CDR3 loop reads CASSESVSGADTQYF. CDR3 in DNA: TGTGCCAGCAGTGAAAGTGTATCGGGAGCAGATACGCAGTATTTT.

The chain has TRBV29-1 and TRBJ2-7, with 11 bases identical to TRBD2. J was trimmed by 7 bases and V by 4 bases; bases with no gene match: 9. Germline CDR1 is SQVTM and CDR2 is ANQGSEA. The CDR3 is made up of 14 amino acids. In DNA, the CDR3 is TGCAGCGTTGGTGGGCTAGCGGGAGGACCGGAGCAGTACTTC. It codes for CSVGGLAGGPEQYF.

V and J are TRBV6-5 and TRBJ2-3; TRBD2 is a possible D gene (5 bases). V shed 2 bases and J shed 2 bases, with 8 bases lying between them. The germline V gene has CDR1 MNHEY and CDR2 SVGAGI. This CDR3 spans 14 amino acids. The CDR3 bases are TGTGCCAGCAGTTACCGAGGGTCCACAGATACGCAGTATTTT. This sequence encodes CASSYRGSTDTQYF.